This T cell receptor (beta chain) emerged from a study of cytomegalovirus exposure and HLA in healthy donors. Study-wide results and caveats: Productive status was seen about 90% or about 30% of the time for most TCR beta V segments in an earlier analysis. Analyses of presence and absence presupposed an approximately uniform sequencing depth across donors. What TCR beta sequences reportedly achieved was accurate prediction of HLA-A and HLA-B alleles in most subjects.

Germline V lookup: CDR1 SGHTA, CDR2 FQGNSA. CDR3 length equals 16 residues. Trimming took 2 bases from V and 6 from J; bases not matched to a gene: 12. As concerns this clone: Its antigen is currently unknown.

Likely unrecorded immune exposures existed in these nominally healthy donors. Primers for the PCR totalled 60 Vbeta and 13 Jbeta. Method: immunoSEQ multiplex PCR; TCRdb's copy keeps in-frame clones and lacks some. The sample consists of approximately 78,000 clones, approximately 84% of them appearing once. This receptor was obtained from a woman between 50 and 59 years old in good health and CMV-seronegative. The sequenced sample was PBMCs. The V and J genes are TRBV7-2 and TRBJ2-7; TRBD2 matches 8 bases. The CDR3 protein is CASSLRAGTGGLEQYV. The CDR3 DNA is TGTGCCAGCAGCTTAAGAGCGGGGACGGGGGGGCTCGAGCAGTACGTC.